These 3 T cell receptor beta chains share one sample of origin, sequenced in a study of CD8+CD57+ T cells in acquired aplastic anemia. For CDR3 and TCR beta VDJ profiling, genomic DNA was the template used. TCRdb re-called the reads through MiXCR, storing one row per CDR3 protein. This table holds about 130,000 distinct CDR3 sequences, 48% found once. The sequenced sample consisted of sorted CD4+, CD8+, or CD8+CD57+ T cells (not recorded which) from PBMCs. The receptors originated from a human donor in good health, serving as a control.

This clonotype was detected many times. This rearrangement joins TRBV5-1 to TRBJ2-3; 15 nucleotides match TRBD2. CDR1 and CDR2 from the germline V gene are SGHRS and YFSETQ. The junction had 8 bases not matched to a gene; V was cut back by 6 bases and J by 0 bases. The CDR3 consists of 18 residues. The CDR3 DNA is TGCGCCAGCACCCTCCGGACTAGCGGGGGGGCCAGCACAGATACGCAGTATTTT. As protein: CASTLRTSGGASTDTQYF. Filled out from reference TRBV5-1 and TRBJ2-3, the complete variable domain reads KAGVTQTPRYLIKTRGQQVTLSCSPISGHRSVSWYQQTPGQGLQFLFEYFSETQRNKGNFPGRFSGRQFSNSRSEMNVSTLELGDSALYLCASTLRTSGGASTDTQYFGPGTRLTVL.

The chain employs TRBV29-1 and TRBJ1-6, with 9 bases fitting TRBD1. The CDR3 covers 13 residues. V lost 4 bases to trimming and J lost 5 bases; unmatched junction nucleotides: 0. Germline V gives CDR1 SQVTM, CDR2 ANQGSEA. CDR3 sequence reads: CSVGTGDNSPLHF. The CDR3 DNA is TGCAGCGTTGGGACAGGGGATAATTCACCCCTCCACTTT.

The chain combines TRBV2 with TRBJ2-1, with a possible D match to TRBD1 (6 bases). V lost 6 bases, J lost 12 bases, and 21 bases lay in between. The CDR3 is made up of 14 amino acids. The germline V gene encodes CDR1 SNHLY and CDR2 FYNNEI. CDR3 nucleotide sequence: TGTGCCAGCAGGGCCCAAGGGGCAGGGGATGGGCAGTTCTTC. The encoded protein is CASRAQGAGDGQFF.